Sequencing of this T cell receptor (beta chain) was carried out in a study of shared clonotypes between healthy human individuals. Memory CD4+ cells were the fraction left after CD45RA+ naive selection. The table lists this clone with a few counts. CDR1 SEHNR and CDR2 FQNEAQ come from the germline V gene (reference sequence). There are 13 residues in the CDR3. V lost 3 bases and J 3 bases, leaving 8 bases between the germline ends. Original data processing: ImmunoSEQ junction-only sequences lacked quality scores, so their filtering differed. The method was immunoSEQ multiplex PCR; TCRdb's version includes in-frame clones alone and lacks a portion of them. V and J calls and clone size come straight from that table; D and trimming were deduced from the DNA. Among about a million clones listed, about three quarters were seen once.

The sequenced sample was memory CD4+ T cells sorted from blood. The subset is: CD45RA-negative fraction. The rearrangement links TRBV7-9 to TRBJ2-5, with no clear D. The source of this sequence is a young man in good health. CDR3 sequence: CASSLNSKETQYF. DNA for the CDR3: TGTGCCAGCAGCTTGAACAGTAAAGAGACCCAGTACTTC.